One sample yielded the 29 T cell receptor beta chains listed below, sequenced in a study of blood T cell repertoires in COVID-19. Profiled with immunoSEQ multiplex PCR; TCRdb holds only in-frame clones, not every one. The table lists hundreds of thousands of clones, roughly 89% of them singletons. Source material: PBMCs or T cells enriched from blood (not recorded which). These receptors were taken from a woman in her 40s who had recovered from COVID-19.

The V gene is TRBV11-2, the J gene TRBJ1-1; D is unclear. The V end lost 3 bases, the J end lost 6 bases, and 11 bases lay between the germline ends. Germline lookup yields CDR1 SGHAT and CDR2 FQNNGV. CDR3 length equals 13 residues. The CDR3 DNA reads TGTGCCAGCAGCTTGAGGGCGGACTCTGAAGCTTTCTTT. Amino acids: CASSLRADSEAFF.

The table lists this clone with a count of one. The V and J genes are TRBV21-1 and TRBJ2-1; TRBD1, the D gene given by the table, was not confirmed from the DNA. TRBV21-1 is noted as a pseudogene. The CDR3 spans 19 residues. For the CDR3, the DNA is TGTGCCAGCAGCAAACGACAGGGGGACCGGTTGGGGTTCTACAATGAGCAGTTCTTC. Residues: CASSKRQGDRLGFYNEQFF.

This rearrangement joins TRBV28 to TRBJ1-5; possibly TRBD1 for D (5 bases). This CDR3 has 18 residues. V shed 2 bases and J shed 6 bases, with 23 bases lying between them. The germline V gene encodes CDR1 MDHEN and CDR2 SYDVKM. CDR3 sequence reads: CASSLGLKAGFDSQPQHF. Here the CDR3 DNA reads TGTGCCAGCAGTTTAGGGTTGAAGGCAGGGTTTGACTCTCAGCCCCAGCATTTT.

The V gene is TRBV9, the J gene TRBJ2-7; 7 bases match TRBD1. The V and J ends lost 0 bases and 3 bases, in that order; junction bases with no gene match: 6. Germline lookup yields CDR1 SGDLS and CDR2 YYNGEE. The CDR3 runs 15 residues. This chain's CDR3 is CASSVAPGQSYEQYF. CDR3 DNA sequence: TGTGCCAGCAGCGTAGCCCCGGGACAGAGCTACGAGCAGTACTTC. The full variable domain, in which reference TRBV9 and TRBJ2-7 provide the parts outside the CDR3, is DSGVTQTPKHLITATGQRVTLRCSPRSGDLSVYWYQQSLDQGLQFLIQYYNGEERAKGNILERFSAQQFPDLHSELNLSSLELGDSALYFCASSVAPGQSYEQYFGPGTRLTVT.

This clone has just one count. The chain carries TRBV2 and TRBJ1-2; no definite D call. This CDR3 is built from 13 residues. Deletions cut 6 bases from V and 6 bases from J, with 14 bases between. Germline CDR1 reads SNHLY; CDR2 reads FYNNEI. The CDR3 loop is CASRSMTTDGYTF. In DNA form, the CDR3 reads TGTGCCAGCAGGTCCATGACAACAGATGGCTACACCTTC.

The J gene is TRBJ1-5, the V gene TRBV28; D is unresolved. The CDR3 totals 12 residues. Germline CDR1 and CDR2: MDHEN and SYDVKM. Between the trimmed V and J ends, which lost 7 bases and 10 bases, there was a span of 14 bases. CDR3 region: CASNSPARPQHF. The CDR3, as DNA: TGTGCCAGCAACTCCCCTGCGAGACCCCAGCATTTT.

This chain joins TRBV7-3 and TRBJ2-6, with 12 bases identical to TRBD2. Germline-derived CDR1 and CDR2 are SGHTA and FQGTGA. The CDR3 sequence is 19 residues long. The V gene end was trimmed by 5 bases and the J gene end by 1 base; junction bases not matched to a gene: 9. Written as DNA, the CDR3 is TGTGCCAGCAGCCCGCGGCTAGCGGGAGGGCCATCTGGGGCCAACGTCCTGACTTTC. Translated: CASSPRLAGGPSGANVLTF.

The V and J genes are TRBV10-2 and TRBJ2-4, with D perhaps TRBD1 (7 bases). Germline V gene lookup returns CDR1 WSHSY and CDR2 SAAADI. The V and J ends lost 8 bases and 4 bases respectively, with 15 bases between them. The CDR3 runs 14 residues. The CDR3 region has the DNA TGCGCCAGCGGGGACGCAGGGGGGAAAAACATTCAGTACTTC. Its protein is CASGDAGGKNIQYF.

The chain combines TRBV7-2 with TRBJ2-5, with D perhaps matching TRBD2 (6 bases). Germline values: CDR1 SGHTA, CDR2 FQGNSA. The CDR3 extends over 19 amino acids. The V and J ends lost 4 bases and 3 bases respectively, with 27 bases between them. CDR3 amino acids: CASSSALFGSGFREETQYF. The CDR3 region has the DNA TGTGCCAGCAGCTCAGCTCTATTCGGGAGTGGGTTTCGGGAAGAGACCCAGTACTTC.

On this clone: One end of the junction varies from germline; a read error may be responsible. The chain combines TRBV5-1 with TRBJ2-5, with 12 bases fitting TRBD1. The germline CDR1 and CDR2 sequences are SGHRS and YFSETQ. The CDR3 is made up of 15 amino acids. CDR3 sequence: CASRLGQGAGETQYF. DNA for the CDR3: TGCGCCAGCCGCTTGGGACAGGGGGCAGGGGAGACCCAGTACTTC.

The V gene is TRBV19, the J gene TRBJ2-2; D is unresolved. Per germline, CDR1 LNHDA and CDR2 SQIVND (reference sequence). Trimming removed 7 bases from V and 0 bases from J, with 3 bases in between. CDR3 length: 12 residues. CDR3 sequence (DNA): TGTGCCAGTACTGCGAACACCGGGGAGCTGTTTTTT. It translates to CASTANTGELFF.

In its sample, this clone was seen a few times. This chain joins TRBV23-1 and TRBJ1-5, with 7 bases aligning to TRBD1. TRBV23-1 is annotated as an ORF whose role is uncertain. The V segment lost 4 bases and the J segment 0 bases; nucleotides outside the gene matches: 6. The CDR3 has 16 amino acids. The chain's CDR3 is CASSPSRGYSNQPQHF. The CDR3 region has the DNA TGCGCCAGCAGTCCATCCAGGGGGTATAGCAATCAGCCCCAGCATTTT.

This rearrangement joins TRBV10-3 to TRBJ2-7; 7 bases are a match to TRBD2. The CDR3 is 15 amino acids. Germline lookup yields CDR1 ENHRY and CDR2 SYGVKD. V dropped 3 bases and J dropped 3; count of bases not matched to a gene: 8. DNA for the CDR3: TGTGCCATCAGTGACGGTGCTAGCGGCCACTACGAGCAGTACTTC. Amino acid sequence: CAISDGASGHYEQYF.

The chain carries TRBV15 and TRBJ1-4; D perhaps matches TRBD1 (6 bases). Germline values: CDR1 LNHNV, CDR2 YYDKDF (reference sequence). V dropped 0 bases and J dropped 2 bases, with 10 bases sitting between them. There are 16 residues in the CDR3. The CDR3, as DNA: TGTGCCACCAGCAGAGACGCCCAGGGGACTAATGAAAAACTGTTTTTT. Protein: CATSRDAQGTNEKLFF. Full variable domain (outside the CDR3, taken from reference TRBV15 and TRBJ1-4): DAMVIQNPRYQVTQFGKPVTLSCSQTLNHNVMYWYQQKSSQAPKLLFHYYDKDFNNEADTPDNFQSRRPNTSFCFLDIRSPGLGDTAMYLCATSRDAQGTNEKLFFGSGTQLSVL.

The chain uses TRBV19 and TRBJ1-5, with 8 nucleotides matching TRBD1. The V segment lost 6 bases and the J segment 0 bases; nucleotides outside the gene matches: 4. This CDR3 region has 15 residues. Germline-derived CDR1 and CDR2 are LNHDA and SQIVND (reference sequence). CDR3 region: CASRRTGNSNQPQHF. DNA for the CDR3: TGTGCCAGTAGGAGGACAGGGAATAGCAATCAGCCCCAGCATTTT.

The chain carries TRBV7-9 and TRBJ2-5; possible D gene TRBD1, 5 bases. CDR1 SEHNR and CDR2 FQNEAQ come from the germline V gene (reference sequence). The V and J ends lost 4 bases and 2 bases respectively, with 8 bases between them. This CDR3 is built from 13 residues. Here the CDR3 DNA reads TGTGCCAGCAGCTCGCAGGGACAAGAGACCCAGTACTTC. Amino acid sequence: CASSSQGQETQYF. The entire variable domain, with the rest obtained from reference TRBV7-9 and TRBJ2-5, is as follows: DTGVSQNPRHKITKRGQNVTFRCDPISEHNRLYWYRQTLGQGPEFLTYFQNEAQLEKSRLLSDRFSAERPKGSFSTLEIQRTEQGDSAMYLCASSSQGQETQYFGPGTRLLVL.

Comment on this clone: At one boundary the junction diverges from the germline segment, which might be a read error. The chain joins TRBV7-7 to TRBJ2-1; 14 bases align to TRBD2. Germline CDR1 reads SSHAT; CDR2 reads FNYEAQ (reference sequence). The CDR3 extends over 16 amino acids. CDR3 DNA sequence: TGTGCTAGCAGCTTAGCGGGGGGACTAGCGGGAGAGAGGCAGTTCTTC. Residues: CASSLAGGLAGERQFF.

The gene calls are TRBV10-2 and TRBJ1-1; TRBD1 matches at 7 bases. J lost 0 bases, V lost 6 bases, and 10 bases had no gene match. The V gene's germline CDR1 is WSHSY and CDR2 SAAADI. The CDR3 covers 16 residues. The CDR3 spells CASRPPGQIMNTEAFF. Written as DNA, the CDR3 is TGCGCCAGCAGGCCCCCGGGACAGATTATGAACACTGAAGCTTTCTTT.

This chain uses TRBV19 with TRBJ1-1, with D perhaps matching TRBD1 (6 bases). V lost 5 bases and J lost 11, with 15 bases in between. The CDR3 loop spans 12 amino acids. Germline values: CDR1 LNHDA, CDR2 SQIVND (reference sequence). Here the CDR3 reads CASSSGEKGAFF. The CDR3, as DNA: TGTGCCAGTAGTTCAGGGGAAAAAGGCGCTTTCTTT.

The rearrangement links TRBV21-1 to TRBJ1-1; TRBD1, the D gene given by the table, was not confirmed from the DNA. TRBV21-1 is assigned pseudogene status. The CDR3 extends over 17 amino acids. In DNA, the CDR3 is TGTGCCAGCAGCAGGGGCGGCAGGGGAAGTCTGGACACTGAAGCTTTCTTT. The encoded protein is CASSRGGRGSLDTEAFF.

This chain links TRBV5-8 with TRBJ1-2; no reliable D call. The CDR3 sequence is 12 residues long. Germline CDR1 SGHTS, CDR2 YDEGEE. V was shortened by 1 base and J by 4 bases, with 5 bases between the two germline ends. CDR3 nucleotide sequence: TGTGCCAGCAGCTTGTCGGTCTATGGCTACACCTTC. It encodes CASSLSVYGYTF.

This chain uses TRBV18 with TRBJ1-4; a possible D gene is TRBD1 (6 bases). This CDR3 comprises 14 residues. The V and J ends lost 3 bases and 6 bases respectively, with 11 bases between them. The V gene's germline CDR1 is KGHSH and CDR2 LQKENI. The CDR3 sequence: CASSPPGADEKLFF. As DNA, the CDR3 is TGTGCCAGCTCACCGCCAGGGGCAGATGAAAAACTGTTTTTT.

The rearrangement links TRBV7-8 to TRBJ2-7; a weak D match, TRBD1 (9 bases). Germline V gives CDR1 SGHVS, CDR2 FQNEAQ. Trimming left V 4 bases short and J 5 bases short, with 18 bases between. The CDR3 totals 15 residues. CDR3 protein: CASSSHRGRGDEQYF. CDR3 nucleotides: TGTGCCAGCAGCTCTCACAGGGGGCGGGGGGACGAGCAGTACTTC.

This chain uses TRBV3-1 (or the pseudogene TRBV3-2) with TRBJ2-1; TRBD2 matches 7 bases. Losses at the gene ends were 0 bases for V and 4 bases for J; bases not matched to a gene: 9. Germline assignment: CDR1 LGHDT and CDR2 YNNKEL (reference sequence). This CDR3 spans 17 amino acids. CDR3 region: CASSQDGGGRPYNEQFF. The CDR3 nucleotides read TGTGCCAGCAGCCAAGACGGAGGCGGGAGACCTTACAATGAGCAGTTCTTC.

The chain couples TRBV28 to TRBJ1-5, with D possibly TRBD1 on 5 matching bases. V lost 5 bases and J 0 bases, leaving 11 bases between the germline ends. The CDR3 consists of 15 residues. The germline gives CDR1 MDHEN, CDR2 SYDVKM. For the CDR3, the DNA is TGTGCCAGCAGTAGTTACAGGAATAGCAATCAGCCCCAGCATTTT. Protein: CASSSYRNSNQPQHF.

This clone has a single count. The chain is built from TRBV24-1 and TRBJ2-3, with TRBD2 matching 13 bases. The CDR3 sequence is 17 residues long. Germline-derived CDR1 and CDR2 are KGHDR and SFDVKD. The V and J ends lost 4 bases and 6 bases, in that order; junction bases with no gene match: 9. CDR3 DNA sequence: TGTGCCACCAGTGAAACCGGGACTAGCGGGATTTCGGATACGCAGTATTTT. This codes for CATSETGTSGISDTQYF.

CDR3 sequence reads: CASARGASYEQYF. CDR3 coding DNA: TGTGCGTCAGCCCGGGGGGCTTCCTACGAGCAGTACTTC. This rearrangement joins TRBV6-6 to TRBJ2-7; D is perhaps TRBD2 (7 bases). CDR3 length equals 13 residues. In germline, CDR1 is MNHNY, CDR2 SVGAGI (reference sequence).

In its sample, this clone was seen once. CDR3 nucleotides: TGTGCCAGCATGGGCAGCACCTCTGGAAACACCATATATTTT. This codes for CASMGSTSGNTIYF. The chain carries TRBV2 and TRBJ1-3; D gene uncertain. The CDR3 contains 14 residues. Germline loops: CDR1 SNHLY, CDR2 FYNNEI. Trimming took off 7 bases at V and 0 bases at J, with 10 bases between the two ends.

This rearrangement joins TRBV30 to TRBJ2-5; tentatively, D is TRBD2 (6 bases). The CDR3 totals 13 residues. Trimming shortened V by 1 base and J by 2 bases, and 8 bases separated the two germline ends. Per germline, CDR1 GTSNPN and CDR2 SVGIG (reference sequence). The CDR3 sequence is CAWSDGGQETQYF. CDR3 bases: TGTGCCTGGAGTGATGGAGGGCAAGAGACCCAGTACTTC.